This T cell receptor (beta chain) was sequenced for a study of blood T cell repertoires in COVID-19 (dated by TCRdb to about 2020). With respect to the entire study: Samples covering the acute and convalescent phases of COVID-19 were provided by collaborators in the United States, Italy and Spain. The prospective study material was composed of cDNA or gDNA derived from T cells, B-cell-depleted T cells, or PBMCs. The dataset comprised deeply sampled blood TCRbeta repertoires from subjects exposed to, actively infected with, or recovered from COVID-19. The repertoires were released in a freely available public database intended as a resource for research on the immune response to SARS-CoV-2. The samples were drawn from the first 160 participants of the ongoing ImmuneRACE study and from over 950 subjects provided by 6 global collaborators. Nearly every sample came with metadata listing a de-identified subject ID, COVID-19 status, age in years and sex. Where HLA class I and class II types were available, the types were taken from metadata supplied by the sample provider, not from assay-based typing. Summary of the overall study and its limitations: How much clinical and demographic metadata was included differed by source and by participant, and the metadata was provided uncurated.

Whole blood was collected in K2EDTA tubes by collaborating institutions according to the institutions' own protocols. For TCRbeta analysis, collaborators shipped samples as frozen whole blood, isolated PBMCs, or DNA extracted from either of those sample types. The germline V gene encodes CDR1 KGHSH and CDR2 LQKENI. The V and J ends are trimmed by 3 bases and 2 bases, leaving 20 bases between them. Counted from cysteine to phenylalanine, this CDR3 has 18 amino acids. This entry keeps only the CDR3 DNA: 54 bases, framed from base 1. Worth noting for this clone: The specificity of this receptor is unknown. The sample holds no much larger clone one base away, and base qualities are not on file.

TCRbeta CDR3 regions were amplified from genomic DNA using the immunoSEQ Assay, a bias-controlled multiplex PCR. Turning to the authors' computational methods: Within the assay, amplification of reference gene primers was used to estimate how many nucleated cells each sample contained. To quantify the absolute abundance of each unique TCRbeta CDR3 rearrangement, sequence reads were collapsed and filtered. Productive Simpson clonality was computed per sample as the square root of Simpson's diversity index over productive rearrangements. Held by TCRdb, this immuneACCESS table contains in-frame sequences only and omits some clones. Under half of the omission traces to an unresolved V gene where checked; the cause of the rest is unknown. V, J and clone size are taken as reported in that table, and D and trimming were inferred from the DNA itself. For this sample the table gives some 150,000 clones, of which around 83% were detected only once. Of the sample, around 7% is held by the ten largest clones.

Sample: peripheral blood. The V and J genes are TRBV18 and TRBJ2-1; a tentative D match to TRBD2 spans 6 bases. The TCR originated in an elderly woman in a cohort sampled during active or convalescent COVID-19. The CDR3 reads CASSPYGVGSGAYNEQFF. The DNA sequence reads TGTGCCAGCTCACCGTACGGGGTAGGTAGCGGTGCCTACAATGAGCAGTTCTTC.